This TCR beta chain was captured in a study of blood T cells in healthy people across ages (dated by TCRdb to between 2014 and 2017). Study-wide context: In model experiments, template switching captured about one uniquely barcoded TCR beta cDNA molecule for every two T cells. The donors were split into four age groups: young (average around 16 years), middle-aged (39), aged (more than 60) and long-lived (about 74). Two additional independent replicas of 1 million unique cDNA reads from the same blood draw were analyzed for two donors (one aged 18 to 29 and one aged 80 or older). Age-related changes in TCR beta repertoire diversity were measured in the study by deep sequencing normalized with unique cDNA molecular identifiers. Overall study outcomes, separate from this receptor: Donor CMV infection status was unknown, potentially confounding age-related changes in expanded clonotypes. Estimates of total diversity based on one million sequenced T cells were considered lower bounds and underestimates. Observed TCR beta diversity per million T cells fell roughly linearly with age, and a significant reduction was already apparent by age around 36. Compared with the aged group, more naive CD4+ T cells, fewer expanded clones and increased TCR diversity were shown by the long-lived group, suggesting age selection. Observed TCR beta diversity correlated strongly with the percentage of naive T cells measured by flow cytometry. Because profiling used bulk unsorted PBMCs, naive and antigen-experienced compartments could not be compared conclusively.

A remark on this clonotype: Its antigen is currently not known. No quality values exist for individual bases; no much larger clone is one base distant.

Library prep was done by 5' RACE. Sequenced on an Illumina HiSeq 2500. The second PCR ran for about 7 to 11 cycles and used a J-beta primer mix along with a sample-barcoded 5' primer. A unique molecular identifier was introduced onto each TCR beta cDNA molecule by a template-switch 5' adaptor carrying 12 random nucleotides. Each sample yielded at least 3 million CDR3-containing paired-end reads. The Mint cDNA synthesis kit, primed by a TRBC-specific oligonucleotide, was used to synthesize first-strand cDNA from all RNA. All cDNA was treated with uracil-DNA glycosylase and then went through a first 18-cycle PCR with the universal primers M1SS and BC2_uni_R. The study's processing was this. For normalization, 1 million high-quality reads, each with a distinct molecular identifier, were randomly selected from each sample. Instead of being binned into consensus sequences, reads that shared molecular identifiers were thrown out. MiTCR, with a Q25 quality threshold and the strictest error-elimination algorithm, was used for CDR3 identification, clonotype clustering and error correction. A nonparametric unseen species model with Euler transformation was used to estimate lower-bound total TCR beta diversity. The public reads were reprocessed in TCRdb via fastp at Q25 and MiXCR, keeping in-frame beta chains. CDR3 protein duplicates are merged, each entry listing the most common genes and DNA. These V and J calls rely on TCRdb rather than the paper's analysis. Present in this sample are 750,000 to 850,000 distinct CDR3 sequences, around 25% of which were seen just once. The ten biggest clones cover more than 3% of the sample.

CDR1 and CDR2 are read off the germline V gene as SQVTM and ANQGSEA. Including the terminal cysteine and phenylalanine, the CDR3 comprises 19 residues. Only the CDR3 part of the read is kept: 57 bases, read in frame from the first base. The V end gives up 2 bases and the J end 3 bases, leaving 15 bases in the junction not matched to a gene. The roughly 39 donors, aged about 6 to 95 years, were systemically healthy Caucasian individuals from Russia. Each donor gave about 11 milliliters of peripheral blood, drawn into EDTA-treated Vacutainer tubes. Ficoll-Paque density-gradient centrifugation was used to isolate PBMCs, with at least 6 million per sample. Total RNA was extracted from PBMCs with Trizol reagent, with at least 6 micrograms obtained per sample. For every donor, flow cytometry on a PBMC aliquot measured the percentage of naive CD45RAhigh/CD27high T cells. These sequences were also reported in another study, on T cells of mothers and their children. According to the second study: Nine systemically healthy Caucasian individuals, comprising three mothers and their six children, were included as donors. cDNA synthesis consumed the entire amount of extracted RNA, loaded at 1.5 ug RNA in each 15 ul reaction. In the second PCR, sample barcodes and 2-4 random nucleotides were introduced via the M1S primer. More than 8.5 million TCR beta CDR3 reads were obtained from each mother, and roughly 3 million reads were obtained from each child. Thymic selection shapes the output of TCR recombination in a similar way in related and unrelated pairs, and inherited differences have a minor effect. Normalized repertoire overlap was always found to be slightly, but never significantly, higher in related mother-child pairs than in unrelated mother-child pairs. No persistent microchimeric T cell clones were found, with a detection sensitivity of approximately 100 clones per million clonotypes. To look for features that set related mother-child pairs apart from unrelated individuals, the researchers ran deep NGS to compare the TCR beta repertoires of mothers and children. Mothers averaged roughly 40 +/- 4 years of age and children averaged 11 +/- 4 years. After adapters were ligated using NEBNext reagents, the libraries underwent 100+100 nt paired-end sequencing on an Illumina HiSeq 2000. To prevent cross-contamination, the mother and child libraries were prepared a month apart and were sequenced in separate runs. Between roughly 500,000 and 2,100,000 distinct TCR beta clonotypes were identified per donor. Naive TCR beta clonotypes were estimated from low-frequency clonotypes matched to each donor's FACS-determined naive share, without sorting.

This TCR was sampled from a boy between 10 and 17 years old in good health. The sequence links TRBV29-1 to TRBJ2-6, and TRBD1 aligns with 8 junction nucleotides. Sequenced input: blood. The DNA is TGCAGCGTTGAAACCCAACCAGGGGGCGCGGTCGGTGGGGCCAACGTCCTGACTTTC. It is translated as CSVETQPGGAVGGANVLTF.